Shown below are 23 T cell receptor beta chains from a single sample sequenced in a study of T-cell reconstitution after alpha-beta-depleted transplantation in children. The authors prepared the TCRbeta library with unique molecular identifiers. TCRdb re-derived calls from the PCR reads in MiXCR, one entry per CDR3 protein. The sample has nearly 200,000 distinct CDR3 sequences, approximately 6.8% seen once; the top ten hold around 4.1%. This specimen was PBMCs, taken before TCRalphabeta/CD19-depleted stem cell transplant. These receptors all come from a girl under three years old with combined immunodeficiency, due to receive a stem cell transplant.

This clonotype appeared many times. The V and J genes are TRBV29-1 and TRBJ2-3, with a weak D call TRBD1 (5 bases). V was pared by 7 bases and J by 5 bases, with 13 bases between. The CDR3 loop spans 12 amino acids. The germline gives CDR1 SQVTM, CDR2 ANQGSEA. The CDR3 bases are TGCAGCGCCGGAAGAAGGGGAGATACGCAGTATTTT. Encoded protein: CSAGRRGDTQYF.

This clonotype was detected only a few times. A much more abundant neighbour one base away suggests this may be a read error. In nucleotides, the CDR3 is TGCAGTGCTAGAGATCGGGCGAACACTGAAGCTTTCTTT. Amino acids: CSARDRANTEAFF. This chain links TRBV20-1 with TRBJ1-1, with D unresolved. Germline V gene sequence: CDR1 DFQATT, CDR2 SNEGSKA (reference sequence). CDR3 length: 13 residues. V was trimmed by 0 bases and J by 1 base, leaving 6 bases between them.

This clonotype has ten or more counts. The chain couples TRBV7-9 to TRBJ2-7; no reliable D call. Trimming cost V 5 bases and J 0 bases, with 11 bases left between them. This CDR3 comprises 14 residues. Germline V gene lookup returns CDR1 SEHNR and CDR2 FQNEAQ (reference sequence). The CDR3 nucleotides read TGTGCCAGCAGCCCGAGGATTTTCTCCTACGAGCAGTACTTC. The encoded protein is CASSPRIFSYEQYF.

The table lists this clonotype with a few counts. The CDR3 protein is CASSLDGSGGVMSSYNEQFF. CDR3 coding DNA: TGTGCCAGCAGCTTGGATGGGAGCGGGGGGGTGATGAGCTCCTACAATGAGCAGTTCTTC. The genes are TRBV5-6 and TRBJ2-1; 10 bases fit TRBD2. Unmatched junction bases numbered 12, after V lost 0 bases and J lost 0 bases. Germline-derived CDR1 and CDR2 are SGHDT and YYEEEE. CDR3 size: 20 residues.

This clonotype was seen ten or more times. The genes are TRBV19 and TRBJ2-2, with no clear D. The V and J ends lost 2 bases and 7 bases respectively, with 11 bases between them. The CDR3 length is 14 residues. The germline gives CDR1 LNHDA, CDR2 SQIVND (reference sequence). DNA of the CDR3: TGTGCCAGTAGTATAATCCCCACGTACGGGGAGCTGTTTTTT. Translation gives CASSIIPTYGELFF.

The J gene is TRBJ2-6, the V gene TRBV27; D uncertain. Trimming pared 7 bases from V and 0 bases from J, leaving 10 bases between. This CDR3 has 15 amino acids. Germline CDR1 and CDR2: MNHEY and SMNVEV (reference sequence). The CDR3 nucleotides read TGTGCCAGCAAAACAGACAACTCTGGGGCCAACGTCCTGACTTTC. This encodes CASKTDNSGANVLTF.

The sample holds many counts of this clonotype. The V and J genes are TRBV29-1 and TRBJ2-3; 8 nucleotides agree with TRBD2. The CDR3 sequence is 14 residues long. The V gene end was trimmed by 6 bases and the J gene end by 8 bases; junction bases not matched to a gene: 13. Germline CDR1 SQVTM, CDR2 ANQGSEA. The CDR3: CSVPGGARVVTQYF. For the CDR3, the DNA is TGCAGCGTCCCGGGGGGGGCCCGAGTGGTTACGCAGTATTTT.

This clonotype was detected only a few times. The chain employs TRBV7-6 and TRBJ2-3; D is uncertain. Trimming pared 1 base from V and 5 bases from J, leaving 16 bases between. The CDR3 runs to 16 residues. Germline CDR1 is SGHVS and CDR2 is FNYEAQ. CDR3 DNA: TGTGCCAGCAGCTTAGAGTCCAGGATGGCGCAAGATACGCAGTATTTT. Translation gives CASSLESRMAQDTQYF.

This clonotype occurred many times. The chain carries TRBV4-3 and TRBJ2-3; TRBD2 aligns across 8 bases. The V gene end was trimmed by 5 bases and the J gene end by 4 bases; junction bases not matched to a gene: 5. CDR1 and CDR2 (germline): LGHNA, YSLEER. This CDR3 contains 14 residues. This chain's CDR3 is CASSSGRGADTQYF. Written as DNA, the CDR3 is TGCGCCAGCAGCAGCGGGAGAGGGGCAGATACGCAGTATTTT.

This clonotype appeared many times. The rearrangement uses TRBV20-1 and TRBJ1-1, with 9 bases fitting TRBD1. Germline values: CDR1 DFQATT, CDR2 SNEGSKA (reference sequence). Trimming cost V 0 bases and J 4 bases; bases outside gene matches: 6. The CDR3 consists of 15 residues. In DNA form, the CDR3 reads TGCAGTGCTAGAGATAGGGGGACAGGGCGCACTGAAGCTTTCTTT. Translating it yields CSARDRGTGRTEAFF.

This rearrangement joins TRBV29-1 to TRBJ2-7, with TRBD1 matching 8 bases. The CDR3 loop spans 15 amino acids. V was pared by 6 bases and J by 1 base, with 11 bases of the junction left unmatched. The V gene's germline CDR1 is SQVTM and CDR2 ANQGSEA. CDR3 bases: TGCAGCGTAACAGGGGGTTTCCTAAAGTCCTACGAGCAGTACTTC. Translation: CSVTGGFLKSYEQYF.

This clonotype showed up just a few times. The CDR3 loop reads CASSQGAGTSSYEQYF. CDR3 DNA sequence: TGTGCCAGCAGCCAAGGAGCCGGGACTTCCTCCTACGAGCAGTACTTC. The chain combines TRBV7-2 with TRBJ2-7, with D possibly being TRBD2 (6 bases). The V end was cut by 5 bases, the J end by 0 bases, with 17 bases between. This CDR3 comprises 16 residues. Germline V gene lookup returns CDR1 SGHTA and CDR2 FQGNSA. The whole variable domain, remainder taken from reference TRBV7-2 and TRBJ2-7, is GAGVSQSPSNKVTEKGKDVELRCDPISGHTALYWYRQSLGQGLEFLIYFQGNSAPDKSGLPSDRFSAERTGGSVSTLTIQRTQQEDSAVYLCASSQGAGTSSYEQYFGPGTRLTVT.

This clonotype was counted ten times or more. This chain joins TRBV7-9 and TRBJ1-2; D possibly corresponds to TRBD1 (6 bases). Germline V CDR1 and CDR2: SEHNR, FQNEAQ (reference sequence). The V and J ends lost 0 bases and 5 bases respectively, with 13 bases between them. This CDR3 contains 15 residues. The CDR3 DNA is TGTGCCAGCAGCTTAGCGACAGGTGGGGGATATGGCTACACCTTC. This encodes CASSLATGGGYGYTF.

This clonotype was recorded many times. The chain couples TRBV7-2 to TRBJ1-1; D remains ambiguous. V lost 2 bases and J lost 7, with 14 bases in between. Looked up from germline, CDR1 is SGHTA and CDR2 is FQGNSA. This CDR3 contains 14 residues. Here the CDR3 reads CASSLRSRPYEAFF. CDR3 nucleotide sequence: TGTGCCAGCAGCTTAAGGAGTCGGCCCTATGAAGCTTTCTTT.

V and J are TRBV11-2 and TRBJ2-7; 11 bases align to TRBD2. The junction had 16 bases not matched to a gene; V was cut back by 4 bases and J by 5 bases. Germline CDR1 and CDR2: SGHAT and FQNNGV. The CDR3 runs 18 residues. The CDR3 DNA follows: TGTGCCAGCAGCTCAAACGACCTACTAGCGGGAGCTCTCAACGAGCAGTACTTC. The encoded protein is CASSSNDLLAGALNEQYF.

Ten or more counts support this clonotype. The rearrangement links TRBV7-9 to TRBJ2-7; D tentatively reads TRBD1 or TRBD2 (5 bases each). CDR1 SEHNR and CDR2 FQNEAQ come from the germline V gene (reference sequence). CDR3 size: 15 residues. Trimming took off 4 bases at V and 2 bases at J, with 15 bases between the two ends. CDR3 sequence reads: CASSSEGNRAYEQYF. Written as DNA, the CDR3 is TGTGCCAGCAGCTCCGAGGGGAATCGAGCCTACGAGCAGTACTTC.

In nucleotides, the CDR3 is TGCAGCGTTGCAGCGACTTATCCAAGCAATCAGCCCCAGCATTTT. Protein sequence: CSVAATYPSNQPQHF. V gene TRBV29-1 combines with J gene TRBJ1-5, with unresolved D. CDR1 is SQVTM and CDR2 is ANQGSEA in the germline V gene. V gave up 4 bases and J gave up 1 base, with 14 bases separating them. The CDR3 is 15 amino acids.

In its sample, this clonotype was seen many times. This rearrangement joins TRBV7-9 to TRBJ2-7; 8 bases are a match to TRBD2. Per the germline V gene, CDR1 is SEHNR and CDR2 is FQNEAQ (reference sequence). CDR3 length: 14 amino acids. Trimming took 5 bases from V and 4 from J; bases not matched to a gene: 7. The CDR3 DNA is TGTGCCAGCAGCCCCGGGACTAGTTGGTACGAGCAGTACTTC. Its protein is CASSPGTSWYEQYF.

There are many counts of this clonotype. The V gene is TRBV29-1, the J gene TRBJ2-3; 7 bases agree with TRBD2. Trimming at V came to 4 bases and at J to 2 bases, leaving 6 bases not matched to a gene. The CDR3 runs 14 residues. The germline CDR1 and CDR2 sequences are SQVTM and ANQGSEA. The CDR3 spells CSVATSGTTDTQYF. CDR3 nucleotide sequence: TGCAGCGTTGCGACGAGCGGGACCACAGATACGCAGTATTTT.

In its sample, this clonotype was seen many times. V gene TRBV19 combines with J gene TRBJ2-2; 8 positions agree with TRBD2. With V trimmed by 5 bases and J by 6 bases, 20 bases remained unmatched. This CDR3 is built from 19 residues. The V gene's germline CDR1 is LNHDA and CDR2 SQIVND (reference sequence). Here the CDR3 DNA reads TGTGCCAGTAGTGCGCGCAGCCAGTTTAGCGGGGCAGGGCCCGGGGAGCTGTTTTTT. Its translation: CASSARSQFSGAGPGELFF.

In its sample, this clonotype was seen many times. This sequence joins TRBV11-2 and TRBJ2-1; TRBD1 matches 8 bases. The J segment lost 3 bases and the V segment lost 3 bases, leaving 7 bases of the junction unmatched. The CDR3 has 16 residues. Germline CDR1 SGHAT, CDR2 FQNNGV. CDR3 DNA sequence: TGTGCCAGCAGCTTGGGGGTGGACAGGGACTACAATGAGCAGTTCTTC. Its translation: CASSLGVDRDYNEQFF.

There are a few counts of this clonotype. V and J are TRBV2 and TRBJ1-6; 7 bases align to TRBD1. This CDR3 contains 14 residues. Germline V gene lookup returns CDR1 SNHLY and CDR2 FYNNEI. Trimming took 5 bases from V and 6 from J; bases not matched to a gene: 4. The CDR3: CASSRTGPNSPLHF. CDR3 sequence (DNA): TGTGCCAGCAGTCGGACAGGTCCTAATTCACCCCTCCACTTT. Full variable domain (missing parts from reference TRBV2 and TRBJ1-6): EPEVTQTPSHQVTQMGQEVILRCVPISNHLYFYWYRQILGQKVEFLVSFYNNEISEKSEIFDDQFSVERPDGSNFTLKIRSTKLEDSAMYFCASSRTGPNSPLHFGNGTRLTVT.

The table lists this clonotype with a few counts. This rearrangement joins TRBV5-1 to TRBJ2-3; TRBD2 agrees at 11 bases. J gave up 3 bases and V 3 bases, and 12 bases lay outside the gene matches. Germline V gene lookup returns CDR1 SGHRS and CDR2 YFSETQ. This CDR3 has 18 amino acids. This CDR3 reads CASSYNSPGLAATDTQYF. CDR3 nucleotides: TGCGCCAGCAGCTACAACTCTCCGGGACTAGCGGCAACAGATACGCAGTATTTT.